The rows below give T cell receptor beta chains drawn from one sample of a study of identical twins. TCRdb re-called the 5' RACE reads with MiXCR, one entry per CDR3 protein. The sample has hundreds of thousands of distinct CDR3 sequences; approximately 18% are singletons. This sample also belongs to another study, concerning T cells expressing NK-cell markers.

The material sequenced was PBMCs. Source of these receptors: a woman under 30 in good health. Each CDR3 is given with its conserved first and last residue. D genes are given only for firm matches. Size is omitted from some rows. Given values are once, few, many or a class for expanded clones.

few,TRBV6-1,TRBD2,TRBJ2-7,CASSRPTSGAPYEQYF,TGTGCCAGCAGCCGACCCACTAGCGGGGCCCCCTACGAGCAGTACTTC
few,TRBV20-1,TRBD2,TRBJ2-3,CSAIGTSGRTGTQYF,TGCAGTGCTATAGGTACTAGCGGGAGGACAGGTACGCAGTATTTT
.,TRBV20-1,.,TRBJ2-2,CSAIFQTSTGELFF,TGCAGTGCTATATTTCAAACCAGCACCGGGGAGCTGTTTTTT
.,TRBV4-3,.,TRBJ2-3,CASSQDLQRSTDTQYF,TGCGCCAGCAGCCAAGATTTACAGCGAAGCACAGATACGCAGTATTTT
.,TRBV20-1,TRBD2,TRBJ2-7,CSAKVAGYEQYF,TGCAGTGCTAAAGTAGCGGGGTACGAGCAGTACTTC
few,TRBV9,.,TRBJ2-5,CASSVDGGGETQYF,TGTGCCAGCAGCGTAGATGGTGGTGGAGAGACCCAGTACTTC
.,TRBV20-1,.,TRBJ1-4,CSAPPGANEKLFF,TGCAGTGCTCCCCCGGGGGCTAATGAAAAACTGTTTTTT
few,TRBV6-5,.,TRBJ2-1,CASSTHDEQFF,TGTGCCAGCAGTACCCACGATGAGCAGTTCTTC
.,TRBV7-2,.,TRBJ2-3,CASSRTISDTQYF,TGTGCCAGCAGCCGGACAATCTCGGATACGCAGTATTTT
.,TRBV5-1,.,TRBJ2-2,CASSLEVRAGRPGELFF,TGCGCCAGCAGCTTGGAAGTCAGGGCAGGGAGGCCCGGGGAGCTGTTTTTT
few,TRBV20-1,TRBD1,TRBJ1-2,CSARPPGQLYGYTF,TGCAGTGCTAGACCACCGGGACAGTTGTATGGCTACACCTTC
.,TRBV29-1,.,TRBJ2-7,CSVGPGTYPYEQYF,TGCAGCGTGGGGCCCGGGACCTACCCCTACGAGCAGTACTTC
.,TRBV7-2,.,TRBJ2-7,CASSLCAGTLHEQYF,TGTGCCAGCAGCTTATGTGCCGGGACTCTACACGAGCAGTACTTC
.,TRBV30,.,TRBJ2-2,CAWSPGATNTGELFF,TGTGCCTGGAGCCCAGGGGCAACGAACACCGGGGAGCTGTTTTTT
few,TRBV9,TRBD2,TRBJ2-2,CASSPGLAGGTGELFF,TGTGCCAGCAGCCCGGGACTAGCGGGAGGCACCGGGGAGCTGTTTTTT
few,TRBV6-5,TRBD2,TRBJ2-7,CASSSTIAGGYEQYF,TGTGCCAGCAGTTCCACCATAGCGGGAGGGTACGAGCAGTACTTC
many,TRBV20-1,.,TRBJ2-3,CSAPSGAPDTQYF,TGCAGTGCTCCCAGCGGTGCGCCAGATACGCAGTATTTT
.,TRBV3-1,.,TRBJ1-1,CASSQGQWGTEAFF,TGTGCCAGCAGCCAAGGTCAGTGGGGCACTGAAGCTTTCTTT
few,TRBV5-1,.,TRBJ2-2,CASSNQGKNTGELFF,TGCGCCAGCAGCAATCAGGGGAAGAACACCGGGGAGCTGTTTTTT
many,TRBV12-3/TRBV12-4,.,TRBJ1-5,CASRLNTGNQPQHF,TGTGCCAGCAGACTTAATACAGGGAATCAGCCCCAGCATTTT
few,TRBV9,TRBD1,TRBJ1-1,CASSRNPGTGDEAFF,TGTGCCAGCAGCCGAAACCCGGGGACAGGGGATGAAGCTTTCTTT
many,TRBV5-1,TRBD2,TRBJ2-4,CASSLWSSGMRGAKNIQYF,TGCGCCAGCAGCTTGTGGTCTAGCGGGATGAGAGGTGCCAAAAACATTCAGTACTTC
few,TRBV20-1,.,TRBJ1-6,CSARSRIGNSPLHF,TGCAGTGCTAGATCTCGGATCGGCAATTCACCCCTCCACTTT
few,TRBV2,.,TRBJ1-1,CASSLLQVSEAFF,TGTGCCAGCAGTTTACTACAGGTCTCTGAAGCTTTCTTT
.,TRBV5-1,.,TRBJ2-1,CASSRTGTLPNEQFF,TGCGCCAGCAGCCGAACCGGGACTCTACCCAATGAGCAGTTCTTC
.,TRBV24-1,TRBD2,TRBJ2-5,CATSVSGGETQYF,TGTGCCACCAGTGTTTCGGGGGGAGAGACCCAGTACTTC
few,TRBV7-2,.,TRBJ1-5,CASTASTAGNQPQHF,TGTGCCAGCACCGCGTCGACTGCGGGTAATCAGCCCCAGCATTTT
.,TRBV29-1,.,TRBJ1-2,CSVEEGHIGGYTF,TGCAGCGTTGAAGAGGGGCACATTGGGGGCTACACCTTC
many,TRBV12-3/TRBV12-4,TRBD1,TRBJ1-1,CASSRFTGTGIRTEAFF,TGTGCCAGCAGTCGATTTACCGGGACAGGGATAAGGACTGAAGCTTTCTTT
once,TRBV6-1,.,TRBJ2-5,CASRPSGAGETQYF,TGTGCCAGCAGACCCAGCGGAGCCGGCGAGACCCAGTACTTC
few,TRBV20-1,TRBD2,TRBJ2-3,CSARPAGEGLYTDTQYF,TGCAGTGCTAGACCAGCGGGGGAGGGCCTGTACACAGATACGCAGTATTTT
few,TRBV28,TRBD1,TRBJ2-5,CASSLFTGAIKTQYF,TGTGCCAGCAGTTTATTTACAGGGGCGATAAAGACCCAGTACTTC
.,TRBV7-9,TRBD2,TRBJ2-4,CAVRGLDKNIQYF,TGTGCCGTACGTGGACTAGATAAAAACATTCAGTACTTC
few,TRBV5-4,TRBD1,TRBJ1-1,CASSWDRGRVNTEAFF,TGTGCCAGCAGCTGGGACAGGGGGCGGGTGAACACTGAAGCTTTCTTT
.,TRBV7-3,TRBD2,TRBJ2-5,CASSPPGRGATQYF,TGTGCCAGCAGCCCCCCTGGGAGGGGCGCGACCCAGTACTTC